Detailed here is one T cell receptor beta chain. The sort gate was single viable CD3+CD4+CD8-CD45RO+ cells for memory CD4+ T cells. This record belongs to a study of memory CD4+ T cells and cytomegalovirus serostatus. Using immunoSEQ multiplex PCR, the repertoire was profiled, and TCRdb retains in-frame clones only, with some absent. The data contain about 50,000 clones, 82% of them seen just once; the ten biggest clones take up over 0.35%. This CDR3 contains 15 residues. Germline V gene sequence: CDR1 MNHEY, CDR2 SVGAGI. Germline trimming cut 6 bases from V and 0 bases from J; bases unmatched to any gene: 3.

This chain connects TRBV6-5 to TRBJ2-1, with 9 nucleotides matching TRBD2. Sequences were obtained from memory CD4+ T cells from blood. The sequence derives from an adult in good health and CMV-seronegative. The CDR3 protein is CASSERGASYNEQFF. The CDR3 DNA reads TGTGCCAGCAGCGAGCGGGGGGCCTCCTACAATGAGCAGTTCTTC.